The next 2 T cell receptor beta chains were all read from a single sample in a study of cytomegalovirus exposure and HLA in healthy donors. In the PCR, 60 Vbeta and 13 Jbeta primers were used. TCRdb's table, derived via immunoSEQ multiplex PCR, lists solely in-frame clones and lacks some. The sample comprises around 120,000 clones, around 76% of which are singletons, and 30% rests with the top ten. Specimen: PBMCs. The source is a man aged 55 to 69 in good health and CMV-seropositive.

This clone is a singleton in its sample. The V gene is TRBV29-1, the J gene TRBJ2-7, with D unclear. The CDR3 is 12 residues long. V dropped 4 bases and J dropped 5 bases, with 12 bases sitting between them. Germline V gene data show CDR1 as SQVTM and CDR2 as ANQGSEA. In DNA form, the CDR3 reads TGCAGCGTTGCCGGTGGTCGCAACGAGCAGTACTTC. Protein sequence: CSVAGGRNEQYF.

The chain combines TRBV6-1 with TRBJ2-6, with TRBD2 matching 7 bases. Looked up from germline, CDR1 is MNHNS and CDR2 is SASEGT. J gave up 0 bases and V 2 bases, and 13 bases lay outside the gene matches. The length of the CDR3 is 20 residues. The CDR3 reads CASSETGGSAVASGANVLTF. Here the CDR3 DNA reads TGTGCCAGCAGTGAAACCGGGGGGTCGGCAGTCGCCTCTGGGGCCAACGTCCTGACTTTC.